This T cell receptor (beta chain) appears in the sequencing data of a study of blood T cells in healthy people across ages. Every donor provided 9.5 to 10 milliliters of peripheral blood. A second about 7 to 11 cycle PCR used barcoded and J-beta primers. TCRdb re-analysed the 5' RACE reads in MiXCR, keeping a single row per CDR3 protein. This sample has 1.5 million to 2 million distinct CDR3 sequences, with roughly 50% found just once. This receptor was taken from a woman aged 40 to 50 in good health. Sequenced material: blood.

CDR3 sequence (DNA): TGTGCCAGCAGAATAGGGACAGGTGAAGCTTTCTTT. Translation: CASRIGTGEAFF. The V call is TRBV12-3 or TRBV12-4, the J call TRBJ1-1; 8 bases fit TRBD1. This CDR3 is built from 12 residues. V was pared by 6 bases and J by 7 bases, with 4 bases of the junction left unmatched.